This T cell receptor (beta chain) comes out of a study of post-analysis software for immune sequencing data. Study background: Patients with relapsing-remitting, secondary progressive and progressive-relapsing multiple sclerosis courses were all represented.

The CDR3 runs to 16 residues. Germline assignment: CDR1 MGHRA and CDR2 YSYEKL. V lost 4 bases to trimming and J lost 2 bases, with 17 bases between them. Study outcomes and limitations: Same-batch preparations were strongly co-clustered by F measure. Patients had higher frequencies than controls of roughly 5 TRBV segments, including TRBV5-6, TRBV5-1 and TRBV20-1. The normalized Chao1 diversity of multiple sclerosis patients was significantly lower than that of controls.

Details on this clonotype: The antigen is unknown.

Carried by the TCR beta cDNA libraries were unique molecular identifiers. Input populations of 1 to 10 million T cells gave rise to approximately 500,000 cDNA molecules. TCRdb analysed the PCR reads with MiXCR anew, one entry per CDR3 protein. This table holds hundreds of thousands of distinct CDR3 sequences, approximately 59% found once. The chain has TRBV4-1 and TRBJ1-1; D might be TRBD1 (5 bases). The TCR was taken from a girl aged 2 to 9 with multiple sclerosis. Source material: blood. The CDR3 DNA follows: TGCGCCAGCAGCCCCCTCGAAAAGGGGCTAAACACTGAAGCTTTCTTT. Amino acids: CASSPLEKGLNTEAFF.